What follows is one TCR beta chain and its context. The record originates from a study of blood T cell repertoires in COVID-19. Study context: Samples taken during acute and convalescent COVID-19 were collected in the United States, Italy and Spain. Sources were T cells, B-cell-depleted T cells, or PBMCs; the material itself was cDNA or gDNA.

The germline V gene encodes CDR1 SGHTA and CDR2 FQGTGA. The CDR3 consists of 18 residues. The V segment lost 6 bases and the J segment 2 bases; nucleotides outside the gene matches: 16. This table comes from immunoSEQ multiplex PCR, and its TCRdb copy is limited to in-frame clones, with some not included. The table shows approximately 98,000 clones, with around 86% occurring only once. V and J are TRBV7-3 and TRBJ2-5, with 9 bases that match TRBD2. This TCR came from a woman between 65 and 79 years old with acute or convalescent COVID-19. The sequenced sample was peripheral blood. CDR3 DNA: TGTGCCAGCAGTCCCGCGGTCGGCGGGAGGGCCGGACAAGAGACCCAGTACTTC. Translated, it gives CASSPAVGGRAGQETQYF. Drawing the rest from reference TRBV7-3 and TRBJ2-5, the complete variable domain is GAGVSQTPSNKVTEKGKYVELRCDPISGHTALYWYRQSLGQGPEFLIYFQGTGAADDSGLPNDRFFAVRPEGSVSTLKIQRTERGDSAVYLCASSPAVGGRAGQETQYFGPGTRLLVL.